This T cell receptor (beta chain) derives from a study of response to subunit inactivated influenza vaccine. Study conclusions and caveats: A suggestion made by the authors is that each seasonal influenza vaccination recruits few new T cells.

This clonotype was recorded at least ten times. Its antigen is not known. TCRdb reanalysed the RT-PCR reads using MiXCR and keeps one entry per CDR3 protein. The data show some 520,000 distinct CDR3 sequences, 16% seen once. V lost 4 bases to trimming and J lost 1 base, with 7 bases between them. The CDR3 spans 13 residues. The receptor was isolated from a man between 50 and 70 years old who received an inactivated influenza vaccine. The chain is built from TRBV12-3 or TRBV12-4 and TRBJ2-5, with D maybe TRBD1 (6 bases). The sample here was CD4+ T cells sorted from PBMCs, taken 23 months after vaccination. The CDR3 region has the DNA TGTGCCAGCAGTTCGGACAGCCAAGAGACCCAGTACTTC. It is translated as CASSSDSQETQYF.